This TCR beta chain appears in the sequencing data of a study of blood T cell repertoires in COVID-19. Produced via immunoSEQ multiplex PCR; TCRdb's table is partial and in-frame only. The repertoire has 250,000 to 350,000 clones, approximately 86% of them found once; the top ten carry approximately 14%. With 5 bases clipped from V and 4 bases from J, the junction kept 5 bases outside the gene matches. CDR1 SGHAT and CDR2 FQNNGV come from the germline V gene. CDR3 length equals 15 residues. The receptor comes from a woman between 70 and 85 years old with COVID-19, enrolled during active disease. Sequenced input: peripheral blood. V is TRBV11-2 and J is TRBJ2-5; 12 positions match TRBD1. CDR3: CASSPRDRGRETQYF. CDR3 DNA sequence: TGTGCCAGCAGCCCACGGGACAGGGGGCGAGAGACCCAGTACTTC.